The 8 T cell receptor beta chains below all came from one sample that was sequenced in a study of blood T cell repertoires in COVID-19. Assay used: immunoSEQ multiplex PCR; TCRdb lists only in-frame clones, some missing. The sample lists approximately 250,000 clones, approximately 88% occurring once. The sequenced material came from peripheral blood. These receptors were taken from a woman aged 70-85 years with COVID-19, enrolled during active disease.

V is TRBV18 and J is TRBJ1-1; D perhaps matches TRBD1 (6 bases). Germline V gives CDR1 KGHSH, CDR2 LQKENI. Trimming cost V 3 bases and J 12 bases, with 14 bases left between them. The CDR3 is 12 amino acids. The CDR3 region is CASSPQGTTTFF. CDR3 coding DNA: TGTGCCAGCTCACCGCAGGGGACAACAACTTTCTTT.

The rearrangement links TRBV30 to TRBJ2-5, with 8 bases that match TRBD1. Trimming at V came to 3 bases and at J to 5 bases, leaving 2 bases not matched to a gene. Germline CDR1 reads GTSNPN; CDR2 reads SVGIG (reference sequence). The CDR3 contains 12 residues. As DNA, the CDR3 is TGTGCCTGGAGCAGACAGGGGGAGACCCAGTACTTC. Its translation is CAWSRQGETQYF.

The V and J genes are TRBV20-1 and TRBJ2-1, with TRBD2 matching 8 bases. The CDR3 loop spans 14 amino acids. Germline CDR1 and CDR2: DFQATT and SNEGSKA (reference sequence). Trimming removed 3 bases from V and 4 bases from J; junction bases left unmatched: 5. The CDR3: CSASGIAGYNEQFF. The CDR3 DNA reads TGCAGTGCTAGTGGAATAGCGGGGTACAATGAGCAGTTCTTC.

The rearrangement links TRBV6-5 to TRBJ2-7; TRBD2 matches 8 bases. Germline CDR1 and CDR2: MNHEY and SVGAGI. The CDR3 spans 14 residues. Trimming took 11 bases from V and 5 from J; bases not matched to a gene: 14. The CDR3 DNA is TGTGCCGCGTTGTGGGCGGGGGGAGGTGACGAGCAGTACTTC. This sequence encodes CAALWAGGGDEQYF.

The CDR3 loop is CASSTDPGDRGMGETQYF. CDR3 sequence (DNA): TGTGCCAGCTCAACTGACCCCGGGGACAGGGGAATGGGAGAGACCCAGTACTTC. This sequence joins TRBV18 and TRBJ2-5, with TRBD1 matching 10 bases. The germline V gene encodes CDR1 KGHSH and CDR2 LQKENI. Trimming took 5 bases from V and 4 from J; bases not matched to a gene: 16. This CDR3 is 18 amino acids long.

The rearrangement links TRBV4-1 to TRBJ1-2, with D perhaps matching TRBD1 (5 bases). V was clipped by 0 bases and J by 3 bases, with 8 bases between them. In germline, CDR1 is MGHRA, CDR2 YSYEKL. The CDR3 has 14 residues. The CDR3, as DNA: TGCGCCAGCAGCCAAGAAGGCAGGGACTATGGCTACACCTTC. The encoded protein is CASSQEGRDYGYTF.

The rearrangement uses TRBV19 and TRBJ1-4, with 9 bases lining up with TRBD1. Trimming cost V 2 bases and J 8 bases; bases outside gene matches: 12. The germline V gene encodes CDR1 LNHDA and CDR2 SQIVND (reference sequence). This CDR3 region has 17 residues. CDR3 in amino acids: CASSIWTGVEGGEKLFF. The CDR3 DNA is TGTGCCAGTAGTATATGGACAGGGGTGGAGGGAGGAGAAAAACTGTTTTTT.

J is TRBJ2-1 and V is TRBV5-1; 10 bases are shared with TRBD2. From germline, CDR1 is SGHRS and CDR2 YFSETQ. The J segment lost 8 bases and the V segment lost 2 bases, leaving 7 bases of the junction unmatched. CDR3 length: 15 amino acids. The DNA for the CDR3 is TGCGCCAGCAGCTTAGCGGGAGGGCAGGCGTATGAGCAGTTCTTC. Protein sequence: CASSLAGGQAYEQFF.